Listed below are T cell receptor beta chains from one sample, sequenced in a study of blood T cell repertoires in COVID-19. The repertoire was sequenced with immunoSEQ multiplex PCR; TCRdb's copy has only in-frame clones and lacks some. This table holds under 140,000 clones, almost 80% found once. Sequencing was performed on peripheral blood. The receptors here all came from a woman aged 80 or over with active or convalescent COVID-19. The conserved cysteine and the conserved F or W are not part of the CDR3 here. Fields, in order: V gene, CDR3 protein.

v_call: TRBV7-9; cdr3_aa: ASSLLAGGLEQY
v_call: TRBV27; cdr3_aa: ASSGTAREAF
v_call: TRBV11-2; cdr3_aa: ASSLALAKNIQY
v_call: TRBV7-9; cdr3_aa: ASSPRQGTNTEAF
v_call: TRBV19; cdr3_aa: ASSAQVNYPEAF
v_call: TRBV7-8; cdr3_aa: ASSFNDRGVFTGELF
v_call: TRBV4-2; cdr3_aa: ASSQDVSAGGRSTDTQY
v_call: TRBV2; cdr3_aa: ASSSQLPYNEQF
v_call: TRBV6-6; cdr3_aa: ASSPRGGARNEQF
v_call: TRBV2; cdr3_aa: ASLGQGRETQY
v_call: TRBV19; cdr3_aa: ASSPLTGAFGYT
v_call: TRBV7-9; cdr3_aa: ASSSPEREGGNYEQY
v_call: TRBV6-6; cdr3_aa: ASSYSGTEQY
v_call: TRBV2; cdr3_aa: ASTLYTDTQY
v_call: TRBV28; cdr3_aa: ASHEQGTAGNTIY
v_call: TRBV2; cdr3_aa: ARRRAIYT
v_call: TRBV6-5; cdr3_aa: ASTGLNYEQY
v_call: TRBV19; cdr3_aa: ASSPGTGRISKNIQY
v_call: TRBV28; cdr3_aa: ASSLAGGYNEQF
v_call: TRBV27; cdr3_aa: ASSLFRNTEAF
v_call: TRBV7-3; cdr3_aa: ASSFVGGDYGYT
v_call: TRBV7-6; cdr3_aa: ASSQRRTSGAYNEQF
v_call: TRBV10-3; cdr3_aa: AITLRLEGGELF
v_call: TRBV6-6; cdr3_aa: ASSYSKGRNTEAF
v_call: TRBV4-2; cdr3_aa: ASSRTGEGAF
v_call: TRBV12-3/TRBV12-4; cdr3_aa: ASSVTGTETQY
v_call: TRBV29-1; cdr3_aa: SASRDRTDTQY
v_call: TRBV7-2; cdr3_aa: ASSRTGGYNTGELF
v_call: TRBV10-1; cdr3_aa: ASSELAGGPGQY
v_call: TRBV28; cdr3_aa: ASSFSPLGGPTEQY
v_call: TRBV7-8; cdr3_aa: ASSLIAGDYNEQF
v_call: TRBV5-1; cdr3_aa: ASSPGTGGHQETQY
v_call: TRBV15; cdr3_aa: ATSRVVVDEKLF
v_call: TRBV5-1; cdr3_aa: ASSLTTGDGYT
v_call: TRBV6-5; cdr3_aa: ASSYPEGGVRNTIY
v_call: TRBV11-2; cdr3_aa: ASSVLTRHREQY
v_call: TRBV4-1; cdr3_aa: ASSHAGTFNSPLH
v_call: TRBV29-1; cdr3_aa: SVLDRVNTEAF
v_call: TRBV3-1/TRBV3-2; cdr3_aa: ASSHRDRSYEQY
v_call: TRBV28; cdr3_aa: ASSLGQTGELF
v_call: TRBV19; cdr3_aa: ASSIVTGAGNTIY
v_call: TRBV5-1; cdr3_aa: ASSLGGTSGRASETQY
v_call: TRBV11-2; cdr3_aa: ASSFTSGDYNEQF
v_call: TRBV5-1; cdr3_aa: ASSGRLAGEKNIQY